A selection of T cell receptor beta chains follows, all from one sample in a study of control samples from healthy donors and cancer patients. Only in-frame clones appear in the TCRdb table, and some are missing; sequencing was by immunoSEQ multiplex PCR. The data contain some 150,000 clones, 91% of them singletons. Sequenced material: blood. The receptors were gathered from a woman in her 30s in good health. The CDR3 runs from the conserved cysteine through the conserved F or W. A D gene is named only where the DNA matches it firmly. Clone sizes are given selectively: once, few, many, or a class where the clone is expanded.

D gene	clone size	V gene	J gene	CDR3 protein	CDR3 DNA
TRBD2	-	TRBV6-5	TRBJ2-7	CASSTRTSGSYEQYF	TGTGCCAGCAGTACCCGGACTAGCGGCTCCTACGAGCAGTACTTC
TRBD1	-	TRBV5-1	TRBJ1-2	CASSLGQGVGYGYTF	TGCGCCAGCAGCTTGGGACAGGGAGTGGGATATGGCTACACCTTC
TRBD1	-	TRBV19	TRBJ1-1	CATGQGSEAFF	TGTGCGACGGGACAGGGGTCTGAAGCTTTCTTT
TRBD1	-	TRBV19	TRBJ2-7	CASSIRLGTEYSYEQYF	TGTGCCAGTAGTATTCGTCTTGGGACAGAATACTCCTACGAGCAGTACTTC
-	-	TRBV4-2	TRBJ1-1	CASSQEVGGNTEAFF	TGTGCCAGCAGCCAAGAGGTAGGGGGGAACACTGAAGCTTTCTTT
-	-	TRBV7-2	TRBJ1-1	CASSLGGSTEAFF	TGTGCCAGCAGCTTAGGGGGGAGCACTGAAGCTTTCTTT
TRBD2	-	TRBV4-1	TRBJ2-1	CASSQGFSGAYNEQFF	TGCGCCAGCAGCCAAGGGTTTAGCGGGGCCTACAATGAGCAGTTCTTC
-	-	TRBV20-1	TRBJ1-1	CSASRAGMNTEAFF	TGCAGTGCTAGTCGGGCAGGGATGAACACTGAAGCTTTCTTT
TRBD2	-	TRBV3-1/TRBV3-2	TRBJ2-7	CASSPPSGPYEQYF	TGTGCCAGCAGCCCCCCTAGCGGACCCTACGAGCAGTACTTC
TRBD1	-	TRBV7-2	TRBJ1-2	CASSLAGQGASYGYTF	TGTGCCAGCAGCTTAGCGGGACAGGGGGCGAGCTATGGCTACACCTTC
TRBD1	-	TRBV29-1	TRBJ1-2	CSVESGGSGYTF	TGCAGCGTTGAATCAGGGGGCAGTGGCTACACCTTC
-	-	TRBV11-3	TRBJ2-6	CASSLEGAGANVLTF	TGTGCCAGCAGCTTAGAGGGGGCTGGGGCCAACGTCCTGACTTTC
-	-	TRBV10-3	TRBJ1-2	CAISETEDAPSNYGYTF	TGTGCCATCAGTGAGACAGAGGACGCACCGTCTAACTATGGCTACACCTTC
TRBD1	-	TRBV19	TRBJ1-4	CASSGTGKEKLFF	TGTGCCAGTAGTGGGACAGGGAAGGAAAAACTGTTTTTT
-	-	TRBV6-5	TRBJ2-3	CASSYSGASTDTQYF	TGTGCCAGCAGTTACTCGGGGGCCAGCACAGATACGCAGTATTTT
TRBD1	-	TRBV28	TRBJ1-2	CASRAGQGGYGYTF	TGTGCCAGCAGAGCCGGACAGGGGGGGTATGGCTACACCTTC
-	-	TRBV29-1	TRBJ2-3	CSVDTSTDTQYF	TGCAGCGTTGACACAAGCACAGATACGCAGTATTTT
-	-	TRBV21-1	TRBJ2-2	CASSKRTGGNTGELFF	TGTGCCAGCAGCAAAAGGACAGGGGGGAACACCGGGGAGCTGTTTTTT
-	-	TRBV7-3	TRBJ2-3	CASSLGGLNTDTQYF	TGTGCCAGCAGCTTGGGGGGGCTCAACACAGATACGCAGTATTTT
-	-	TRBV21-1	TRBJ2-7	CASSKGGGLYYEQYF	TGTGCCAGCAGCAAGGGCGGGGGGTTATATTACGAGCAGTACTTC
TRBD2	-	TRBV28	TRBJ2-7	CASSPREARYEQYF	TGTGCCAGCAGTCCCCGGGAGGCCCGCTACGAGCAGTACTTC
TRBD2	-	TRBV6-2/TRBV6-3	TRBJ2-1	CASSTGTSGSDEQFF	TGTGCCAGCAGTACCGGGACTAGCGGGAGCGATGAGCAGTTCTTC
TRBD2	-	TRBV19	TRBJ2-5	CASSSRLAQETQYF	TGTGCCAGTAGTTCTAGACTAGCCCAAGAGACCCAGTACTTC
TRBD1	-	TRBV29-1	TRBJ1-1	CSVERGQGKTFF	TGCAGCGTTGAACGGGGACAGGGTAAGACTTTCTTT
-	-	TRBV6-2/TRBV6-3	TRBJ1-6	CASSYRDNSPLHF	TGTGCCAGCAGTTACAGGGATAATTCACCCCTCCACTTT
-	-	TRBV19	TRBJ1-1	CASSPGRTTEAFF	TGTGCCAGTAGTCCGGGACGTACCACTGAAGCTTTCTTT
-	few	TRBV27	TRBJ2-3	CASSQQGRRDTQYF	TGTGCCAGCAGTCAACAGGGCCGCCGAGATACGCAGTATTTT
-	-	TRBV7-2	TRBJ2-2	CASSLGVNTGELFF	TGTGCCAGCAGCTTAGGTGTGAACACCGGGGAGCTGTTTTTT
TRBD1	-	TRBV3-1/TRBV3-2	TRBJ2-7	CASSQGQGTEQYF	TGTGCCAGCAGCCAAGGACAGGGAACCGAGCAGTACTTC
TRBD2	once	TRBV7-3	TRBJ2-1	CASSLFPGLAGYNEQFF	TGTGCCAGCAGCTTATTCCCCGGACTAGCGGGCTACAATGAGCAGTTCTTC
-	few	TRBV7-3	TRBJ2-3	CASSLAISTDTQYF	TGTGCCAGCAGCTTAGCGATTAGCACAGATACGCAGTATTTT
TRBD2	-	TRBV6-5	TRBJ2-1	CASSYGGASGGNEQFF	TGTGCCAGCAGTTACGGTGGGGCCAGCGGGGGAAATGAGCAGTTCTTC
TRBD2	-	TRBV7-9	TRBJ2-7	CASLGSGGDEQYF	TGTGCCAGCCTCGGTAGCGGGGGGGACGAGCAGTACTTC
-	-	TRBV7-8	TRBJ1-5	CASSLEGQRNQPQHF	TGTGCCAGCAGCTTAGAGGGACAACGAAATCAGCCCCAGCATTTT
TRBD1	-	TRBV30	TRBJ1-5	CAWNRGHNQPQHF	TGTGCCTGGAACAGGGGGCACAATCAGCCCCAGCATTTT
TRBD1	-	TRBV5-3	TRBJ1-4	CARSWTGGGEKLFF	TGTGCCAGAAGCTGGACAGGGGGCGGGGAAAAACTGTTTTTT
TRBD2	-	TRBV2	TRBJ2-3	CARLAGGTDTQYF	TGTGCCAGACTAGCGGGAGGCACAGATACGCAGTATTTT
-	-	TRBV9	TRBJ1-3	CASSVGSANTIYF	TGTGCCAGCAGCGTAGGGAGTGCAAACACCATATATTTT
TRBD2	-	TRBV6-1	TRBJ2-3	CASSEKNSGSYTDTQYF	TGTGCCAGCAGTGAGAAGAATAGCGGGTCCTACACAGATACGCAGTATTTT
-	-	TRBV9	TRBJ1-6	CASGKDGPYNSPLHF	TGTGCCAGCGGAAAGGACGGCCCCTATAATTCACCCCTCCACTTT
-	once	TRBV4-3	TRBJ1-3	CASSQRTVGNTIYF	TGCGCCAGCAGCCAAAGGACAGTCGGAAACACCATATATTTT
-	-	TRBV4-1	TRBJ1-5	CASSQESGSNQPQHF	TGCGCCAGCAGCCAAGAATCGGGTAGCAATCAGCCCCAGCATTTT
TRBD1	-	TRBV5-1	TRBJ2-4	CASSLAGDTGGNIQYF	TGCGCCAGCAGCTTGGCCGGGGATACAGGGGGAAACATTCAGTACTTC
-	-	TRBV3-1/TRBV3-2	TRBJ2-2	CASSQGLANTGELFF	TGTGCCAGCAGCCAAGGGCTAGCGAACACCGGGGAGCTGTTTTTT
-	-	TRBV11-2	TRBJ2-2	CASSLGRLPTNTGELFF	TGTGCCAGCAGCTTAGGTCGTTTACCCACGAACACCGGGGAGCTGTTTTTT
TRBD1	once	TRBV5-5	TRBJ1-6	CASSPIPGQYNSPLHF	TGTGCCAGCAGCCCAATTCCGGGACAGTATAATTCACCCCTCCACTTT
TRBD1	once	TRBV30	TRBJ1-5	CAWGQGSNQPQHF	TGTGCCTGGGGACAGGGTAGCAATCAGCCCCAGCATTTT
TRBD2	-	TRBV7-7	TRBJ2-5	CASSLVSGGETQYF	TGTGCTAGCAGCTTAGTCTCGGGGGGGGAGACCCAGTACTTC
TRBD2	-	TRBV7-8	TRBJ2-3	CASSILAGGSDTQYF	TGTGCCAGCAGCATACTAGCGGGGGGGTCAGATACGCAGTATTTT
-	-	TRBV5-1	TRBJ2-1	CASSLVFSYNEQFF	TGCGCCAGCAGCTTGGTATTTTCCTACAATGAGCAGTTCTTC
TRBD2	-	TRBV11-2	TRBJ2-1	CASSLGTSGAYNEQFF	TGTGCCAGCAGCTTGGGGACTAGCGGGGCCTACAATGAGCAGTTCTTC
-	-	TRBV19	TRBJ1-5	CASSRRREYSNQPQHF	TGTGCCAGTAGTCGGCGCAGGGAGTATAGCAATCAGCCCCAGCATTTT
-	-	TRBV4-1	TRBJ2-7	CASSQGSSYEQYF	TGCGCCAGCAGCCAAGGGAGCTCCTACGAGCAGTACTTC
-	once	TRBV12-3/TRBV12-4	TRBJ1-5	CASSLSGNQPQHF	TGTGCCAGCAGTTTGTCAGGGAATCAGCCCCAGCATTTT
-	-	TRBV4-3	TRBJ2-5	CASSQERFRETQYF	TGCGCCAGCAGCCAAGAAAGGTTCCGAGAGACCCAGTACTTC
-	-	TRBV7-2	TRBJ2-2	CASSLGSGNTGELFF	TGTGCCAGCAGCTTAGGGTCGGGGAACACCGGGGAGCTGTTTTTT
-	-	TRBV27	TRBJ1-3	CASSFFPPSSGNTIYF	TGTGCCAGCAGTTTCTTTCCTCCTAGCTCTGGAAACACCATATATTTT
-	-	TRBV27	TRBJ1-2	CASSLPGHGYTF	TGTGCCAGCAGTTTACCGGGACATGGCTACACCTTC
-	-	TRBV9	TRBJ1-5	CASSVVGDSNQPQHF	TGTGCCAGCAGCGTAGTAGGGGATAGCAATCAGCCCCAGCATTTT